A selection of T cell receptor beta chains follows, all from one sample in a study of shared clonotypes between healthy human individuals. Profiling relied on immunoSEQ multiplex PCR, and the TCRdb table lists in-frame clones only, not all of them. In the table there are under 2.5 million clones, approximately 90% of which are singletons. Input material: naive CD4+ T cells from PBMCs. These receptors all come from a man between 18 and 29 years old in good health. Some clones in this sample may be carry-over from other donors' samples. CDR3s include the opening cysteine and the closing phenylalanine or tryptophan. A D gene is named only where the DNA matches it firmly. Some rows mark clone size as missing; the rest say once, few, many or name a class of expanded clone.

V gene	D gene	clone size	J gene	CDR3 DNA	CDR3 protein
TRBV7-2	.	.	TRBJ2-7	TGTGCCAGCAGCTTAAGGGACGTGGGGGACGAGCAGTACTTC	CASSLRDVGDEQYF
TRBV5-1	TRBD2	.	TRBJ2-1	TGCGCCAGCAGCCTAGCGGTGGGGCTCAATGAGCAGTTCTTC	CASSLAVGLNEQFF
TRBV21-1	.	.	TRBJ2-3	TGTGCCAGCAGGGCCAGGGGGAGGCATACGCAGTATTTT	CASRARGRHTQYF
TRBV7-6	TRBD1	.	TRBJ2-5	TGTGCCAGCAGCTTAGTACCGGGACAGCAAGAGACCCAGTACTTC	CASSLVPGQQETQYF
TRBV5-1	.	.	TRBJ1-3	TGCGCCAGCAAGACAGCTTCTGGAAACACCATATATTTT	CASKTASGNTIYF
TRBV5-1	.	.	TRBJ2-7	TGCGCCAGCAGCTTGGGTTTGGACAACTACGAGCAGTACTTC	CASSLGLDNYEQYF
TRBV18	.	.	TRBJ1-1	TGTGCCAGCTCACCCTTGGAGTTTCCGGGTACTGAAGCTTTCTTT	CASSPLEFPGTEAFF
TRBV28	.	once	TRBJ2-7	TGTGCCAGCAGTTTGTCAGGGCGAGAGCAGTACTTC	CASSLSGREQYF
TRBV2	.	.	TRBJ1-2	TGTGCCAGCAGTGAAGCAGGGACGGGCCGTGGTGGAGGCTACACCTTC	CASSEAGTGRGGGYTF
TRBV9	TRBD1	.	TRBJ2-5	TGTGCCAGCAGCGCAAGCGGGACAGGGGGAGAGACCCAGTACTTC	CASSASGTGGETQYF
TRBV7-2	.	.	TRBJ2-5	TGTGCCAGCAGCTTATCCTCACAAGAGACCCAGTACTTC	CASSLSSQETQYF
TRBV19	TRBD2	.	TRBJ2-3	TGTGCCAGTGGGACTAGCGGGAGGCCCTCAGATACGCAGTATTTT	CASGTSGRPSDTQYF
TRBV9	.	.	TRBJ2-1	TGTGCCAGCACCCCTGGGCTAGCGACATACAATGAGCAGTTCTTC	CASTPGLATYNEQFF
TRBV5-1	.	.	TRBJ2-5	TGCGCCAGCAGCTCCCCAGGGGTGACCAAAGAGACCCAGTACTTC	CASSSPGVTKETQYF
TRBV28	TRBD1	.	TRBJ1-4	TGTGCCAGCATTGGGGGACAGGCGCATGAAAAACTGCTTTTT	CASIGGQAHEKLLF
TRBV11-3	.	once	TRBJ2-7	TGTGCCAGCTGGCGGGGCCCCCCGCTCTACGAGCAGTACTTC	CASWRGPPLYEQYF
TRBV6-6	.	.	TRBJ1-5	TGTGCCAGCAGCCCCTGGGGGAATCAGCCCCAGCATTTT	CASSPWGNQPQHF
TRBV7-9	.	.	TRBJ1-3	TGTGCCAGCAGCTTAGCGGGGGCAAGCTCTGGAAACACCATATATTTT	CASSLAGASSGNTIYF